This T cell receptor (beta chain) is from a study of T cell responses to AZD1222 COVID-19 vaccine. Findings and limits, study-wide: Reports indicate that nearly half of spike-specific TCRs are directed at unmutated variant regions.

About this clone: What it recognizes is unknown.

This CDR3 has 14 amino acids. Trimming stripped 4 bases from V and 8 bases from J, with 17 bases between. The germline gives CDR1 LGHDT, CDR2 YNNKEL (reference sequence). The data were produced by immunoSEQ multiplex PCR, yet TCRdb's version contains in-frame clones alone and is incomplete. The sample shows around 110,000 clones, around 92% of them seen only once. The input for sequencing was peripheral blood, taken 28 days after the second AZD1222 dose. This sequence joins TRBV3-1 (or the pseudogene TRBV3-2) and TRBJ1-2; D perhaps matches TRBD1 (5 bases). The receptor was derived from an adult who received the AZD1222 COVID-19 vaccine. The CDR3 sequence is CASSPLVQGGGYTF. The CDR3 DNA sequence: TGTGCCAGCAGCCCCCTTGTTCAGGGTGGGGGCTACACCTTC.